This TCR beta chain was sequenced in a study of blood T cell repertoires in COVID-19. Study as a whole: PBMCs, B-cell-depleted T cells, or T cells provided the cDNA or gDNA that made up the material.

TCRdb's table, derived via immunoSEQ multiplex PCR, lists solely in-frame clones and lacks some. The data contain about 220,000 clones, roughly 87% of them seen just once; the ten biggest clones take up approximately 2.8%. Grouping used clinical history reported by participants in a survey and questionnaire. The CDR3 length is 11 residues. The ends were cut back, 4 bases at V and 5 bases at J, with 6 bases in the middle. In germline, CDR1 is WNHNN, CDR2 SYGVQD (reference sequence). V usage is TRBV10-1 and J usage is TRBJ2-7; D is possibly TRBD2 (6 bases). The TCR comes from a woman in her twenties or thirties with acute COVID-19. The sample comprised PBMCs or T cells enriched from blood (not recorded which). DNA for the CDR3: TGCGCCAGCAGTGGCGGGGACGAGCAGTACTTC. Translated: CASSGGDEQYF.